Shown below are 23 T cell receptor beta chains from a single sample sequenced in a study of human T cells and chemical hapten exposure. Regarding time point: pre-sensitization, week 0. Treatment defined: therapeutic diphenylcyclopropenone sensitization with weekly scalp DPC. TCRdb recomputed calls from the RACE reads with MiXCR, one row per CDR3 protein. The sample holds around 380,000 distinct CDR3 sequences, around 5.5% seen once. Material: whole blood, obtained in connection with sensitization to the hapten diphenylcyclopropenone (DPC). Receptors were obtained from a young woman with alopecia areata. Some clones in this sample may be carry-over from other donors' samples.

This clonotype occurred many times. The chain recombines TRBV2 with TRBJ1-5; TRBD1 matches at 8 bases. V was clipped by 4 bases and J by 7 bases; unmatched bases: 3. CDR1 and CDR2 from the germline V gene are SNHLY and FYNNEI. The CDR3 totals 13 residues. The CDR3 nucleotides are TGTGCCAGCAGTGCTACAGGGGGACAGCCCCAGCATTTT. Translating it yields CASSATGGQPQHF.

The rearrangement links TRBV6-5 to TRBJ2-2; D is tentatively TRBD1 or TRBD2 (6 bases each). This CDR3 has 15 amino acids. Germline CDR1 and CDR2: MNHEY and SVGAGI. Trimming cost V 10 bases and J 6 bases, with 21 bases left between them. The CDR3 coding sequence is TGTGCCACGCAACCCGGGGGCCGTCGAGCCGGGGAGCTGTTTTTT. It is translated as CATQPGGRRAGELFF.

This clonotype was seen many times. The CDR3 nucleotides are TGTGCCAGCAGCCAAGATCGGAGCGGGGGGGCCGAGACCCAGTACTTC. It codes for CASSQDRSGGAETQYF. The chain couples TRBV4-2 to TRBJ2-5, with TRBD2 identical over 10 bases. The V and J ends lost 0 bases and 5 bases, in that order; junction bases with no gene match: 6. In germline, CDR1 is LGHNA, CDR2 YNFKEQ. This CDR3 spans 16 amino acids.

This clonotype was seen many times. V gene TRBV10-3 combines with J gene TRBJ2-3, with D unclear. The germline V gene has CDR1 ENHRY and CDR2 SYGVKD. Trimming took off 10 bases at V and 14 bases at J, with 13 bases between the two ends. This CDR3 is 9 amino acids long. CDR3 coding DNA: TGTGCCACCGGTCCTGTCCCGTATTTT. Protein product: CATGPVPYF.

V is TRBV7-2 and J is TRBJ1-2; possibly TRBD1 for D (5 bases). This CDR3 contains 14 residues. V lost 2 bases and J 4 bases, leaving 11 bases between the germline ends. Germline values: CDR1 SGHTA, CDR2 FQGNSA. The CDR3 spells CASSLQGPIYGYTF. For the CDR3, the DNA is TGTGCCAGCAGCTTACAGGGACCCATCTATGGCTACACCTTC.

The CDR3 nucleotides are TGTGCCAGCAGCGTTCTGGGGGGACCCCTCCACTTT. The encoded protein is CASSVLGGPLHF. This chain connects TRBV9 to TRBJ1-6; D may be TRBD1 (5 bases). Trimming removed 2 bases at V and 12 bases at J, with 9 bases between. The length of the CDR3 is 12 residues. CDR1 and CDR2 (germline): SGDLS, YYNGEE.

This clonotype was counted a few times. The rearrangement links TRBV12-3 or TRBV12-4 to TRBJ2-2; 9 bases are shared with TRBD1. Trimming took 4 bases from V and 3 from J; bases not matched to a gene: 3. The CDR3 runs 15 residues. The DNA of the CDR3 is TGTGCCAGCAGTTCACAGGGGGCGGACACCGGGGAGCTGTTTTTT. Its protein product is CASSSQGADTGELFF.

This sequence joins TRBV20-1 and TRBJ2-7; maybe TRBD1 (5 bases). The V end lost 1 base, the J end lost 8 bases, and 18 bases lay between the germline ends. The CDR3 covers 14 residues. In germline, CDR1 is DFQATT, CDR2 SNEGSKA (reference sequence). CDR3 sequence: CSARGGYMSEKQYF. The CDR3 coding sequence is TGCAGTGCTAGAGGGGGCTACATGAGTGAGAAGCAGTACTTC.

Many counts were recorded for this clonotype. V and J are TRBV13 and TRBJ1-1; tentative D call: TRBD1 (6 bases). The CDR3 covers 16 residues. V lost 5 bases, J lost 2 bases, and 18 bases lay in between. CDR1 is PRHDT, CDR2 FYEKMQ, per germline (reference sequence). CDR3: CASSQGPGEGNTEAFF. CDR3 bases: TGTGCCAGCAGCCAAGGGCCAGGGGAGGGAAACACTGAAGCTTTCTTT.

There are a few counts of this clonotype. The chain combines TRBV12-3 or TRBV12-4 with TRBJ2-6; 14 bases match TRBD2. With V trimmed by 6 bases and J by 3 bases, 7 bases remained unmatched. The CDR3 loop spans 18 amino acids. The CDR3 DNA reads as TGTGCCAGCAGACGTAGACTAGCGGGGGGGAATGGGGCCAACGTCCTGACTTTC. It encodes CASRRRLAGGNGANVLTF.

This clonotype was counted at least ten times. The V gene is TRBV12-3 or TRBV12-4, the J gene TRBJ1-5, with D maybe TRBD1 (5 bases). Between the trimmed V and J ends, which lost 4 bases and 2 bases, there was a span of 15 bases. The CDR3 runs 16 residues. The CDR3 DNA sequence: TGTGCCAGCAGTTACCCCGTAAAAGGGGGCAATCAGCCCCAGCATTTT. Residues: CASSYPVKGGNQPQHF.

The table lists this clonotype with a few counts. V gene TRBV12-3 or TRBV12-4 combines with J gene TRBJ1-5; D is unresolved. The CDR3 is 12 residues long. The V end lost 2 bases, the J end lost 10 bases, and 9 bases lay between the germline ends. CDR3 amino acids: CASSLSPIPQHF. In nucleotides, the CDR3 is TGTGCCAGCAGTTTATCTCCTATACCCCAGCATTTT.

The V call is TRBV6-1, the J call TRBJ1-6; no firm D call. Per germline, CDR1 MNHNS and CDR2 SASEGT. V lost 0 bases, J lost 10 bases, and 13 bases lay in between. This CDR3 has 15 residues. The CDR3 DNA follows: TGTGCCAGCAGTGAAGCGAGGGCAGACGGATCACCCCTCCACTTT. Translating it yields CASSEARADGSPLHF.

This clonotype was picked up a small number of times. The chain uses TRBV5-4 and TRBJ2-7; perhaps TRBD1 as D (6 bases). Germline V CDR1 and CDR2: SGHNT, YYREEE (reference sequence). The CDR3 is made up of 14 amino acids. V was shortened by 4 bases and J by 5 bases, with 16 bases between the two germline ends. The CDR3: CASSPGVTGNEQYF. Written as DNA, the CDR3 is TGTGCCAGCAGCCCCGGGGTTACAGGGAACGAGCAGTACTTC.

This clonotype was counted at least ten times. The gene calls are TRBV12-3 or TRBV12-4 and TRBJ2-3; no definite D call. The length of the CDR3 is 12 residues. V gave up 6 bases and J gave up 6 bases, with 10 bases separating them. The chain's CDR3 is CASRRLGDTQYF. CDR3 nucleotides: TGTGCCAGCAGGAGATTGGGGGATACGCAGTATTTT.

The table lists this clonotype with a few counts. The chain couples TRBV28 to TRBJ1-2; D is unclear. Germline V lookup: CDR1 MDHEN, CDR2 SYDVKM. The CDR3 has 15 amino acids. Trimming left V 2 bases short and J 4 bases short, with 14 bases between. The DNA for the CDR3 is TGTGCCAGCAGTTTACGTCTCCAGATGGGCTATGGCTACACCTTC. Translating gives CASSLRLQMGYGYTF.

The CDR3 DNA follows: TGTGCCAGCTCACCACCGGCTGGGACAGGTAACACTGAAGCTTTCTTT. It encodes CASSPPAGTGNTEAFF. The V gene is TRBV18, the J gene TRBJ1-1; the match to TRBD1 covers 8 bases. The CDR3 contains 16 residues. Germline V gene data show CDR1 as KGHSH and CDR2 as LQKENI. V lost 0 bases to trimming and J lost 2 bases; unmatched junction nucleotides: 5.

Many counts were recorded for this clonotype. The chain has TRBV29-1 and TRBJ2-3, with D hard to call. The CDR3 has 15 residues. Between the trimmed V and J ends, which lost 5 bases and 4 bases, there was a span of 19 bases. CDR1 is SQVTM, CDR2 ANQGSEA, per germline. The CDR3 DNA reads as TGCAGCGTTTCTCCGGTCACGAGCCCCTCAGATACGCAGTATTTT. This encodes CSVSPVTSPSDTQYF.

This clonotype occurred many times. The CDR3: CASSWRGGANVLTF. CDR3 nucleotide sequence: TGTGCCAGCAGTTGGAGGGGGGGGGCCAACGTCCTGACTTTC. The chain couples TRBV6-5 to TRBJ2-6; perhaps D is TRBD1 or TRBD2 (6 bases each). With 4 bases removed from V and 4 bases from J, the gap between germline ends came to 8 bases. The CDR3 totals 14 residues. Looked up from germline, CDR1 is MNHEY and CDR2 is SVGAGI.

CDR3 coding DNA: TGCAGTGCTACCGGCTCTCCCCTCTACGAGCAGTACTTC. This gives the protein CSATGSPLYEQYF. The rearrangement uses TRBV20-1 and TRBJ2-7, with unresolved D. CDR3 length equals 13 residues. Trimming shortened V by 4 bases and J by 3 bases, and 13 bases separated the two germline ends. CDR1 is DFQATT, CDR2 SNEGSKA, per germline (reference sequence).

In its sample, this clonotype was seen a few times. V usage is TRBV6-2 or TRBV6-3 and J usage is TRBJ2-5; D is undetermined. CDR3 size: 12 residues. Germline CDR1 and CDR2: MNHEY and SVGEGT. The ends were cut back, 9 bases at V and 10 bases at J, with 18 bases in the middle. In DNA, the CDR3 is TGTGCCAGTACGCCCTTTGGACGGTACCAGTACTTC. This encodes CASTPFGRYQYF.

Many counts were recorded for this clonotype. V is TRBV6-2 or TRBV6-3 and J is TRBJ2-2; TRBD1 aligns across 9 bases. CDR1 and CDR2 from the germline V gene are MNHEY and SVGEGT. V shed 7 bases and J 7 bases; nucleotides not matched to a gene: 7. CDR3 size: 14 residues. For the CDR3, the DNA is TGTGCCAGCAACCGGGACAGGGTTTACGGGGAGCTGTTTTTT. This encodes CASNRDRVYGELFF.

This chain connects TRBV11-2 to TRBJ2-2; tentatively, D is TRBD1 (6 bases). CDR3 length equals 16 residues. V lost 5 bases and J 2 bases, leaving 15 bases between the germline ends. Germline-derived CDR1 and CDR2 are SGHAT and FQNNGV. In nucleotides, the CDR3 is TGTGCCAGCAGCCCTGAGGACAGACAAAACACCGGGGAGCTGTTTTTT. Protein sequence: CASSPEDRQNTGELFF.